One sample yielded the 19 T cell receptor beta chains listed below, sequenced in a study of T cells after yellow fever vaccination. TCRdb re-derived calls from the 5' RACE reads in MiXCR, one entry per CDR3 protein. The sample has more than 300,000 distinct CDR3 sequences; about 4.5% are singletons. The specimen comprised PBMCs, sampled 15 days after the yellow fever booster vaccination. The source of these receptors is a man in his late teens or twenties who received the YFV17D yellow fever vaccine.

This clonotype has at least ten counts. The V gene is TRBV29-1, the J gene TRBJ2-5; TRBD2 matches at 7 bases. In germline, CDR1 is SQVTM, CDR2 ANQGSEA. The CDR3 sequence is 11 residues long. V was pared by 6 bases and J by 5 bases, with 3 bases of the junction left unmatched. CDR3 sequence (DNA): TGCAGCGTCGGGGAGGGGGAGACCCAGTACTTC. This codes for CSVGEGETQYF.

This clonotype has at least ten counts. In nucleotides, the CDR3 is TGCGCCAGCAGGTTTCAATGGACCTACGAGCAGTACGTC. Translated: CASRFQWTYEQYV. The chain combines TRBV5-1 with TRBJ2-7; D ambiguous. Germline V gene lookup returns CDR1 SGHRS and CDR2 YFSETQ. The CDR3 loop spans 13 amino acids. Trimming cost V 5 bases and J 2 bases, with 11 bases left between them.

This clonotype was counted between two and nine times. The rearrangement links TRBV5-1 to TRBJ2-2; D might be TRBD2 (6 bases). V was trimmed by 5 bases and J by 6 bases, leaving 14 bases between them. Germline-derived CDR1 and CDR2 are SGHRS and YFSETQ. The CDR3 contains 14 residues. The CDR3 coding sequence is TGCGCCAGCAGTCCATGGGAGGCGGCCGGGGAGCTGTTTTTT. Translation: CASSPWEAAGELFF.

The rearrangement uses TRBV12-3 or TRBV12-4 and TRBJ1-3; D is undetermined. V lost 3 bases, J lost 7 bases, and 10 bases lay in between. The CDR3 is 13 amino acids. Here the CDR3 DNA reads TGTGCCAGCAGTTTCCAACCCGGGAACACCATATATTTT. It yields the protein CASSFQPGNTIYF.

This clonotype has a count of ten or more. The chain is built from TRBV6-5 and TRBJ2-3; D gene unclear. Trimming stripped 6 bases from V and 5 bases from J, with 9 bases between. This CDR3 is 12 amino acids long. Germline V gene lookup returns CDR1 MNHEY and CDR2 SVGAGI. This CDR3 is CASSNRVDTQYF. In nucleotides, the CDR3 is TGTGCCAGCAGCAATAGGGTAGATACGCAGTATTTT.

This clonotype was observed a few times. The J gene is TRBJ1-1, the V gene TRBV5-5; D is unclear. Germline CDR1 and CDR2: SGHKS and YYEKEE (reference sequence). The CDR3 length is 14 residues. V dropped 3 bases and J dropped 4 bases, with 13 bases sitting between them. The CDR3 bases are TGTGCCAGCAGCTGGATGGGAGGCGCCACTGAAGCTTTCTTT. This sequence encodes CASSWMGGATEAFF. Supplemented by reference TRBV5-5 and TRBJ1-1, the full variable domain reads DAGVTQSPTHLIKTRGQQVTLRCSPISGHKSVSWYQQVLGQGPQFIFQYYEKEERGRGNFPDRFSARQFPNYSSELNVNALLLGDSALYLCASSWMGGATEAFFGQGTRLTVV.

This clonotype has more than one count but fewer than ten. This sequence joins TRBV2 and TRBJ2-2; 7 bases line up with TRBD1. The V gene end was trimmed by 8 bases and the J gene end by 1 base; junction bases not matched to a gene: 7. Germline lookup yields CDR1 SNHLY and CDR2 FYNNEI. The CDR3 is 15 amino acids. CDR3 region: CASVTGALNTGELFF. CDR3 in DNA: TGTGCCAGCGTAACAGGGGCACTGAACACCGGGGAGCTGTTTTTT.

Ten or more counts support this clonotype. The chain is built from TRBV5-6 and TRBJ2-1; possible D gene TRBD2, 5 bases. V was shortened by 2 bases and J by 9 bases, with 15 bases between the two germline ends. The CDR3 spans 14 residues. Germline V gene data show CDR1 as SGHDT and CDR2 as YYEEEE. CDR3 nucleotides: TGTGCCAGCAGCTTTGGTCATTATCGGGGTGAGCAGTTCTTC. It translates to CASSFGHYRGEQFF.

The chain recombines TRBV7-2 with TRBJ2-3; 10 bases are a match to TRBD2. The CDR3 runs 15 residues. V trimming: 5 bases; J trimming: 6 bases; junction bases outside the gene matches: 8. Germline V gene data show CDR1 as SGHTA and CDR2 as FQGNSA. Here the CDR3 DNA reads TGTGCCAGCAGCCCCGCCGGACTAGCGGTCGATACGCAGTATTTT. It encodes CASSPAGLAVDTQYF. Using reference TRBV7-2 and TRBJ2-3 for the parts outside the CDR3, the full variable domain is GAGVSQSPSNKVTEKGKDVELRCDPISGHTALYWYRQSLGQGLEFLIYFQGNSAPDKSGLPSDRFSAERTGGSVSTLTIQRTQQEDSAVYLCASSPAGLAVDTQYFGPGTRLTVL.

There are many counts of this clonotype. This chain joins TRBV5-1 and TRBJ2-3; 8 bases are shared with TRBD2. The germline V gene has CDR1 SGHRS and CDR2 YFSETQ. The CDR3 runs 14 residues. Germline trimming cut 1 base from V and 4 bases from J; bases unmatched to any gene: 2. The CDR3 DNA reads TGCGCCAGCAGCTTGCGGGGGGGCCCAGATACGCAGTATTTT. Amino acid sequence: CASSLRGGPDTQYF.

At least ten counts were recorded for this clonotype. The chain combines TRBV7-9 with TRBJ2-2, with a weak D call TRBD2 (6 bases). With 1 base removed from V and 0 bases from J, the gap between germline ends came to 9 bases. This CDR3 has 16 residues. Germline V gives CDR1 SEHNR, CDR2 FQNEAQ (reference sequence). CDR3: CASSLGLATNTGELFF. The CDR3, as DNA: TGTGCCAGCAGCTTAGGGCTAGCGACGAACACCGGGGAGCTGTTTTTT.

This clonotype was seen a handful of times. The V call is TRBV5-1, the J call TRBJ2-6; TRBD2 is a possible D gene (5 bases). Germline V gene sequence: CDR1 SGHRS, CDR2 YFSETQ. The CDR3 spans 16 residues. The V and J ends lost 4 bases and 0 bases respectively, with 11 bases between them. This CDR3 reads CASSAGGPSGANVLTF. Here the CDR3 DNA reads TGCGCCAGCAGCGCGGGTGGCCCCTCTGGGGCCAACGTCCTGACTTTC.

The CDR3 DNA is TGCAGTGCTAGTTTAGGACAGCATATCTCCGAGCAGTACTTC. This translates into CSASLGQHISEQYF. The chain joins TRBV20-1 to TRBJ2-7; D is possibly TRBD1 (6 bases). Trimming removed 3 bases at V and 6 bases at J, with 18 bases between. Per the germline V gene, CDR1 is DFQATT and CDR2 is SNEGSKA (reference sequence). The CDR3 has 14 amino acids.

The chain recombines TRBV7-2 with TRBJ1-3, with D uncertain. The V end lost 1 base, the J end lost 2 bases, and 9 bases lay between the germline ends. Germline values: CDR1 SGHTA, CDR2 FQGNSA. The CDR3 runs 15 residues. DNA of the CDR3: TGTGCCAGCAGCTTAGTTTACGGGGCTGGAAACACCATATATTTT. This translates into CASSLVYGAGNTIYF.

Here the CDR3 reads CASSLESSTGELFF. The CDR3 DNA sequence: TGCGCCAGCAGCTTGGAGTCAAGCACCGGGGAGCTGTTTTTT. The rearrangement joins TRBV5-1 to TRBJ2-2; D is uncertain. The CDR3 is 14 amino acids. The germline gives CDR1 SGHRS, CDR2 YFSETQ. The ends were cut back, 0 bases at V and 4 bases at J, with 7 bases in the middle.

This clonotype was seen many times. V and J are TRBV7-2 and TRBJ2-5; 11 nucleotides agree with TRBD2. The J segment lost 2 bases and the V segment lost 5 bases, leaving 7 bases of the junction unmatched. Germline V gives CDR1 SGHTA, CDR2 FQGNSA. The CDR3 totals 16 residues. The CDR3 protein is CASSTPGTSGQETQYF. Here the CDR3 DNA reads TGTGCCAGCAGCACCCCCGGGACTAGCGGACAAGAGACCCAGTACTTC.

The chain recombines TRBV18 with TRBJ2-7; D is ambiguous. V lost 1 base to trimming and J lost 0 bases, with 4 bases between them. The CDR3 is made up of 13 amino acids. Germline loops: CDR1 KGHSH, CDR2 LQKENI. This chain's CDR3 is CASSPRFSYEQYV. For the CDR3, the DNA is TGTGCCAGCTCACCACGTTTCTCCTACGAGCAGTACGTC.

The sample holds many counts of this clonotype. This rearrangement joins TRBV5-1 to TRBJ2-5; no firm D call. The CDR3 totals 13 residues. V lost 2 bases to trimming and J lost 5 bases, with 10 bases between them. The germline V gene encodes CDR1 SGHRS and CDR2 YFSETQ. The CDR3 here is CASSFDTRETQYF. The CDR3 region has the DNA TGCGCCAGCAGCTTCGATACCCGGGAGACCCAGTACTTC.

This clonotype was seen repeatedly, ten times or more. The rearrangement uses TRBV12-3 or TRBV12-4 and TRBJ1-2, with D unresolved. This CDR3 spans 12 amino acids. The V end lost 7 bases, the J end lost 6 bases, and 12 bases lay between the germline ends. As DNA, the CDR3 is TGTGCCAGCACCATGAGTGGTCATGGCTACACCTTC. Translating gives CASTMSGHGYTF.